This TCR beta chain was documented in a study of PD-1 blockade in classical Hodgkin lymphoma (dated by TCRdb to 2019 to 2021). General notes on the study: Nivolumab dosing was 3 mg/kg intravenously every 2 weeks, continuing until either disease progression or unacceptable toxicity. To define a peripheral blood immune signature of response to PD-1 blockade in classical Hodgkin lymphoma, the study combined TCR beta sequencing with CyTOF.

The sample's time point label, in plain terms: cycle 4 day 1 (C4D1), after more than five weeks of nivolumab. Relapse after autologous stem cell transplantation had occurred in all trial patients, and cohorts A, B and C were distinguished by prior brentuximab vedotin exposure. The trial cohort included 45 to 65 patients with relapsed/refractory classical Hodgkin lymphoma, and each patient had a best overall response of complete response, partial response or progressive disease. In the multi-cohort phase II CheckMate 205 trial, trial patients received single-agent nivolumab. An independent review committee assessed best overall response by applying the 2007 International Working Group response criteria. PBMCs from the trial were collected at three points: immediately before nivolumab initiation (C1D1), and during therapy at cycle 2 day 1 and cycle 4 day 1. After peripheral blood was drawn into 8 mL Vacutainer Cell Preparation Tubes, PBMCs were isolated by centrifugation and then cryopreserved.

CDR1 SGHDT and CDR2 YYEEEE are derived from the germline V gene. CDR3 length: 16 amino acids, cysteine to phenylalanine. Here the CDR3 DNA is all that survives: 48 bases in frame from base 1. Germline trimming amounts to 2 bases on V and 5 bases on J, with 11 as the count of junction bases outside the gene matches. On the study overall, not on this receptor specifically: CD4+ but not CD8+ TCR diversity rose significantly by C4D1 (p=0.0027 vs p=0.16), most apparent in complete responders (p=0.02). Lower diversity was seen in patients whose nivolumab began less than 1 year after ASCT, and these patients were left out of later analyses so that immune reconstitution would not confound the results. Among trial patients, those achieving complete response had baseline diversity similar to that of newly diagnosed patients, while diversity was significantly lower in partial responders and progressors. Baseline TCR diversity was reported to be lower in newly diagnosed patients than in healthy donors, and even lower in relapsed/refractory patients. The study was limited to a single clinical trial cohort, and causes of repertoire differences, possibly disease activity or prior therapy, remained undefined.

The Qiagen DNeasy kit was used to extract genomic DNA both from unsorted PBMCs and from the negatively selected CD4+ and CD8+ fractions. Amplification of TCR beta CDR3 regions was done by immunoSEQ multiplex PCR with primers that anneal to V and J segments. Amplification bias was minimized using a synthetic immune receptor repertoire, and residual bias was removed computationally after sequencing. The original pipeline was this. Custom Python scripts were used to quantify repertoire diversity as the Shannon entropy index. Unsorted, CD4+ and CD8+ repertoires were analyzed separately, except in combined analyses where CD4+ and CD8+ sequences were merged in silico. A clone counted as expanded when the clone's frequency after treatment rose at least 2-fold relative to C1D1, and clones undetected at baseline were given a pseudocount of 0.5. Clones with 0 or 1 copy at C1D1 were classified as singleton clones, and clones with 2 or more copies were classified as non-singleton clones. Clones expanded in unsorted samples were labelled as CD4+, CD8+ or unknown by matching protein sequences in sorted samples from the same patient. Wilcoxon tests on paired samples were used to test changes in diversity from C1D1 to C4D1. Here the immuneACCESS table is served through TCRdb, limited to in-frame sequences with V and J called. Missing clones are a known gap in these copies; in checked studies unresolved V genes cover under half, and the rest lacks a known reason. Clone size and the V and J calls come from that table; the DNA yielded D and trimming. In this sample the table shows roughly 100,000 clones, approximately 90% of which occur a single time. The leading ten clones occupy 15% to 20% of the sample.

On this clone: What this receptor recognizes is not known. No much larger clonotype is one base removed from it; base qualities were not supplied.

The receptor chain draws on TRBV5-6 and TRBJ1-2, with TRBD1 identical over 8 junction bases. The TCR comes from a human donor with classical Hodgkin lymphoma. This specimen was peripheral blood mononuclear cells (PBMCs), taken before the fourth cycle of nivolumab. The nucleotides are TGTGCCAGCAGCTTTGGGACGACAGGGGTCGGGTATGGCTACACCTTC. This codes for CASSFGTTGVGYGYTF.